Shown below are 31 T cell receptor beta chains from a single sample sequenced in a study of CD8+CD57+ T cells in acquired aplastic anemia. Patients included in sequencing had previously demonstrated CD8+CD57+ cell expansion by flow cytometry. TCR beta VDJ and CDR3 were profiled, and genomic DNA was the template. MiXCR was run by TCRdb on the reads, yielding one entry per CDR3 protein. This table holds 90,000 to 150,000 distinct CDR3 sequences, 55% to 70% found once. The specimen sequenced was sorted CD4+, CD8+, or CD8+CD57+ T cells (not recorded which) from PBMCs. These receptors came from a human donor with aplastic anemia.

The chain links TRBV19 to TRBJ1-1; D is uncertain. V gave up 5 bases and J gave up 10 bases, with 14 bases separating them. This CDR3 is built from 12 residues. Germline CDR1 LNHDA, CDR2 SQIVND (reference sequence). The CDR3 sequence: CASSGSAGRAFF. DNA for the CDR3: TGTGCCAGTAGTGGCTCCGCCGGGAGAGCTTTCTTT.

In DNA form, the CDR3 reads TGTGCCATCCTAACTAGCAGCCAAGACAATGAGCAGTTCTTC. Its translation is CAILTSSQDNEQFF. The chain carries TRBV10-3 and TRBJ2-1; D is possibly TRBD2 (6 bases). From germline, CDR1 is ENHRY and CDR2 SYGVKD. The CDR3 runs 14 residues. The V and J ends lost 8 bases and 5 bases respectively, with 16 bases between them.

This clonotype has ten or more counts. This rearrangement joins TRBV19 to TRBJ2-3; 9 bases map to TRBD1. From germline, CDR1 is LNHDA and CDR2 SQIVND (reference sequence). The CDR3 is 15 residues long. Losses at the gene ends were 5 bases for V and 2 bases for J; bases not matched to a gene: 5. CDR3 coding DNA: TGTGCCAGTAGTGTCCGGGACAGGGTCACAGATACGCAGTATTTT. Translation: CASSVRDRVTDTQYF.

This chain connects TRBV10-1 to TRBJ2-7; D ambiguous. The CDR3 length is 14 residues. Germline assignment: CDR1 WNHNN and CDR2 SYGVQD (reference sequence). V dropped 5 bases and J dropped 2 bases, with 13 bases sitting between them. The CDR3 nucleotides read TGCGCCAGCAGTCGTGACTCGTCTACCTACGAGCAGTACTTC. Translating gives CASSRDSSTYEQYF.

This clonotype was recorded a few times. The chain joins TRBV14 to TRBJ2-7; no definite D call. CDR3 length equals 13 residues. Germline V gene lookup returns CDR1 SGHDN and CDR2 FVKESK. Trimming shortened V by 4 bases and J by 4 bases, and 11 bases separated the two germline ends. This CDR3 reads CASSLAIGYEQYF. DNA for the CDR3: TGTGCCAGCAGCCTCGCGATTGGGTACGAGCAGTACTTC.

The rearrangement joins TRBV10-2 to TRBJ2-2, with a tentative D call TRBD2 (5 bases). CDR3 length equals 14 residues. V lost 6 bases to trimming and J lost 4 bases, with 12 bases between them. Germline lookup yields CDR1 WSHSY and CDR2 SAAADI. The CDR3 is CASRPEARTGELFF. The CDR3 DNA sequence: TGCGCCAGCAGACCGGAGGCTCGCACCGGGGAGCTGTTTTTT.

The CDR3 reads CSVVPLGSGANVLTF. Here the CDR3 DNA reads TGCAGCGTGGTTCCTTTGGGGTCTGGGGCCAACGTCCTGACTTTC. The rearrangement links TRBV29-1 to TRBJ2-6; the D is unclear. V lost 6 bases to trimming and J lost 1 base, with 13 bases between them. Germline V gene sequence: CDR1 SQVTM, CDR2 ANQGSEA. The CDR3 consists of 15 residues.

This clonotype was found many times. The chain links TRBV7-9 to TRBJ2-2, with TRBD2 identical over 11 bases. Trimming cost V 4 bases and J 6 bases; bases outside gene matches: 4. This CDR3 spans 15 amino acids. CDR1 and CDR2 from the germline V gene are SEHNR and FQNEAQ (reference sequence). The CDR3 region is CASSSLAGGAGELFF. CDR3 nucleotides: TGTGCCAGCAGCTCCTTAGCGGGAGGGGCCGGGGAGCTGTTTTTT.

This clonotype was recorded at least ten times. J is TRBJ1-1 and V is TRBV19, with unresolved D. The CDR3 loop spans 15 amino acids. The germline gives CDR1 LNHDA, CDR2 SQIVND (reference sequence). V was shortened by 2 bases and J by 1 base, with 11 bases between the two germline ends. CDR3: CASSIRVFGNTEAFF. In DNA form, the CDR3 reads TGTGCCAGTAGTATAAGGGTGTTCGGGAACACTGAAGCTTTCTTT.

The chain carries TRBV20-1 and TRBJ1-2; unclear D gene. The CDR3 is 12 amino acids. CDR1 and CDR2 (germline): DFQATT, SNEGSKA (reference sequence). V dropped 3 bases and J dropped 2 bases, with 7 bases sitting between them. The CDR3 nucleotides read TGCAGTGCTAGCGGAGGGAACTATGGCTACACCTTC. It encodes CSASGGNYGYTF.

J is TRBJ2-7 and V is TRBV24-1; the D gene is possibly TRBD2 (6 bases). V was clipped by 12 bases and J by 4 bases, with 18 bases between them. Germline V gene data show CDR1 as KGHDR and CDR2 as SFDVKD. This CDR3 is 13 amino acids long. CDR3 sequence: CASTGTSLYEQYF. CDR3 nucleotides: TGTGCCTCCACCGGGACTTCCCTTTACGAGCAGTACTTC.

This clonotype showed up many times. CDR3 in DNA: TGTGCCAGCAGCTTAGTACTAGCGGGAGCCGAGCAGTACTTC. Translated, it gives CASSLVLAGAEQYF. The chain employs TRBV7-9 and TRBJ2-7; TRBD2 aligns across 11 bases. The germline gives CDR1 SEHNR, CDR2 FQNEAQ (reference sequence). The CDR3 consists of 14 residues. The trim removed 1 base at V and 6 bases at J, leaving 2 bases unmatched.

This clonotype was seen ten or more times. The CDR3 DNA reads as TGCGCCAGCAGCCAAGATCTTCGGGGGAGTACTGAAGCTTTCTTT. Its translation is CASSQDLRGSTEAFF. This rearrangement joins TRBV4-1 to TRBJ1-1; perhaps TRBD1 as D (5 bases). Germline CDR1 and CDR2: MGHRA and YSYEKL. V lost 0 bases and J lost 5, with 13 bases in between. This CDR3 is 15 amino acids long.

The chain recombines TRBV20-1 with TRBJ2-7; TRBD2 matches at 8 bases. Looked up from germline, CDR1 is DFQATT and CDR2 is SNEGSKA (reference sequence). The CDR3 runs 15 residues. The V segment lost 0 bases and the J segment 2 bases; nucleotides outside the gene matches: 6. CDR3 bases: TGCAGTGCTAGAGATCCCGGGGGGGAAACCTACGAGCAGTACTTC. Protein product: CSARDPGGETYEQYF.

The chain employs TRBV20-1 and TRBJ1-2; D not certain. Per germline, CDR1 DFQATT and CDR2 SNEGSKA (reference sequence). Trimming removed 0 bases from V and 7 bases from J, with 12 bases in between. This CDR3 region has 13 residues. The CDR3 sequence is CSARDQTFGGYTF. The DNA of the CDR3 is TGCAGTGCTAGAGATCAGACTTTTGGTGGCTACACCTTC.

This sequence joins TRBV11-2 and TRBJ2-3, with TRBD1 matching 9 bases. CDR1 SGHAT and CDR2 FQNNGV come from the germline V gene. The CDR3 runs to 16 residues. Trimming took 5 bases from V and 0 from J; bases not matched to a gene: 6. CDR3 sequence reads: CASSPRQGGSTDTQYF. Written as DNA, the CDR3 is TGTGCCAGCAGCCCCCGACAGGGGGGGAGCACAGATACGCAGTATTTT.

This clonotype was observed a handful of times. The CDR3 DNA is TGTGCCAGCAGTCCCCCATATTTGAACACTGAAGCTTTCTTT. This sequence encodes CASSPPYLNTEAFF. The rearrangement joins TRBV28 to TRBJ1-1; D gene unclear. Germline CDR1 and CDR2: MDHEN and SYDVKM. The CDR3 has 14 residues. Trimming removed 5 bases from V and 0 bases from J, with 10 bases in between.

In this sample, this clonotype turned up many times. The rearrangement joins TRBV9 to TRBJ2-7; 7 nucleotides agree with TRBD1. After removal of 0 bases from V and 5 bases from J, the junction contained 11 bases not matched to a gene. CDR3 length: 16 amino acids. Germline CDR1 is SGDLS and CDR2 is YYNGEE. Here the CDR3 DNA reads TGTGCCAGCAGCGTAGAGCTAGGGGGCGCGGTAGACGAGCAGTACTTC. Its protein product is CASSVELGGAVDEQYF.

This clonotype has a count of ten or more. The chain links TRBV7-2 to TRBJ2-7; unclear D gene. Trimming shortened V by 1 base and J by 0 bases, and 13 bases separated the two germline ends. CDR3 size: 16 residues. Looked up from germline, CDR1 is SGHTA and CDR2 is FQGNSA. The CDR3 nucleotides read TGTGCCAGCAGCTTAGTTTTGGGCCCAAACTCCTACGAGCAGTACTTC. Protein: CASSLVLGPNSYEQYF.

The rearrangement joins TRBV15 to TRBJ1-2, with 7 bases identical to TRBD1. The length of the CDR3 is 16 residues. CDR1 LNHNV and CDR2 YYDKDF come from the germline V gene (reference sequence). V lost 4 bases and J lost 8; bases outside the gene matches: 16. Written as DNA, the CDR3 is TGTGCCACCAGCACTTCCGAGAGGACAGGAAGGATCGGCTACACCTTC. Translation gives CATSTSERTGRIGYTF.

The chain uses TRBV24-1 and TRBJ2-2; no firm D call. The CDR3 runs 11 residues. V lost 7 bases and J 7 bases, leaving 6 bases between the germline ends. The V gene's germline CDR1 is KGHDR and CDR2 SFDVKD. The CDR3 sequence: CATRNSGELFF. For the CDR3, the DNA is TGTGCCACCAGGAATAGCGGGGAGCTGTTTTTT.

The chain employs TRBV29-1 and TRBJ1-5; TRBD1 matches at 9 bases. Germline trimming cut 5 bases from V and 2 bases from J; bases unmatched to any gene: 1. There are 13 residues in the CDR3. CDR1 and CDR2 (germline): SQVTM, ANQGSEA. CDR3 in amino acids: CSVWTGGNQPQHF. The CDR3, as DNA: TGCAGCGTTTGGACAGGGGGCAATCAGCCCCAGCATTTT.

This clonotype came up a few times. The rearrangement links TRBV4-3 to TRBJ2-1; possibly TRBD1 or TRBD2 for D (5 bases each). Trimming removed 3 bases from V and 5 bases from J, with 14 bases in between. Germline values: CDR1 LGHNA, CDR2 YSLEER. This CDR3 spans 15 amino acids. The CDR3 is CASSHVRDPDNEQFF. In DNA form, the CDR3 reads TGCGCCAGCAGCCACGTCCGGGACCCTGACAATGAGCAGTTCTTC.

The J gene is TRBJ1-5, the V gene TRBV7-2; D is unclear. Germline assignment: CDR1 SGHTA and CDR2 FQGNSA. V lost 3 bases, J lost 4 bases, and 7 bases lay in between. The CDR3 spans 13 residues. The CDR3 is CASSLESNQPQHF. Written as DNA, the CDR3 is TGTGCCAGCAGCTTGGAATCAAATCAGCCCCAGCATTTT.

Comment on this clonotype: Compared with germline, one end of the junction differs, possibly owing to a read error. This chain links TRBV15 with TRBJ2-4; 7 bases fit TRBD2. Germline CDR1 is LNHNV and CDR2 is YYDKDF (reference sequence). This CDR3 comprises 16 residues. The CDR3 DNA is TGTGCCACCAGCAGTAGCGGAGAGGGGAGGGGAAACATTCAGGACTTC. Translation: CATSSSGEGRGNIQDF. Full variable domain (remainder filled in from reference TRBV15 and TRBJ2-4): DAMVIQNPRYQVTQFGKPVTLSCSQTLNHNVMYWYQQKSSQAPKLLFHYYDKDFNNEADTPDNFQSRRPNTSFCFLDIRSPGLGDTAMYLCATSSSGEGRGNIQDFGAGTRLSVL.

J is TRBJ1-2 and V is TRBV20-1; unclear D gene. V dropped 6 bases and J dropped 2 bases, with 10 bases sitting between them. The CDR3 sequence is 12 residues long. Germline assignment: CDR1 DFQATT and CDR2 SNEGSKA (reference sequence). CDR3 sequence (DNA): TGCAGTGCGAAACAAGTAAACTATGGCTACACCTTC. Residues: CSAKQVNYGYTF.

This clonotype was detected ten times or more. The chain has TRBV7-3 and TRBJ1-2; possibly TRBD1 for D (6 bases). The V end was cut by 2 bases, the J end by 6 bases, with 10 bases between. The CDR3 has 13 amino acids. Germline CDR1 is SGHTA and CDR2 is FQGTGA. The CDR3 loop is CASSLGGGHGYTF. DNA for the CDR3: TGTGCCAGCAGCTTAGGGGGGGGCCATGGCTACACCTTC.

The chain combines TRBV7-9 with TRBJ2-5; possibly TRBD1 for D (5 bases). V was pared by 5 bases and J by 5 bases, with 12 bases between. Germline CDR1 is SEHNR and CDR2 is FQNEAQ (reference sequence). This CDR3 spans 13 amino acids. This CDR3 is CASSRTGGETQYF. The CDR3 bases are TGTGCCAGCAGCCGAACAGGTGGCGAGACCCAGTACTTC.

This clonotype has at least ten counts. V gene TRBV29-1 combines with J gene TRBJ2-1, with 8 bases that match TRBD2. This CDR3 comprises 11 residues. V lost 8 bases and J lost 10; bases outside the gene matches: 7. Germline CDR1 SQVTM, CDR2 ANQGSEA. The CDR3 coding sequence is TGCAGCCTAGAAGTAGCGGGGGAGCAGTTCTTC. It is translated as CSLEVAGEQFF.

The rearrangement uses TRBV24-1 and TRBJ2-3, with D hard to call. Germline CDR1 and CDR2: KGHDR and SFDVKD. V gave up 3 bases and J gave up 4 bases, with 16 bases separating them. The CDR3 has 16 residues. The CDR3 loop reads CATSDPDAASADTQYF. The CDR3 coding sequence is TGTGCCACCAGTGATCCGGACGCAGCCAGCGCAGATACGCAGTATTTT.

This clonotype occurred once. The chain combines TRBV15 with TRBJ1-5; D possibly corresponds to TRBD1 (6 bases). CDR1 and CDR2 (germline): LNHNV, YYDKDF (reference sequence). The CDR3 consists of 16 residues. V lost 1 base to trimming and J lost 3 bases, with 13 bases between them. CDR3 sequence reads: CATSRVKGGFNQPQHF. In DNA form, the CDR3 reads TGTGCCACCAGCAGAGTCAAGGGGGGCTTCAATCAGCCCCAGCATTTT.